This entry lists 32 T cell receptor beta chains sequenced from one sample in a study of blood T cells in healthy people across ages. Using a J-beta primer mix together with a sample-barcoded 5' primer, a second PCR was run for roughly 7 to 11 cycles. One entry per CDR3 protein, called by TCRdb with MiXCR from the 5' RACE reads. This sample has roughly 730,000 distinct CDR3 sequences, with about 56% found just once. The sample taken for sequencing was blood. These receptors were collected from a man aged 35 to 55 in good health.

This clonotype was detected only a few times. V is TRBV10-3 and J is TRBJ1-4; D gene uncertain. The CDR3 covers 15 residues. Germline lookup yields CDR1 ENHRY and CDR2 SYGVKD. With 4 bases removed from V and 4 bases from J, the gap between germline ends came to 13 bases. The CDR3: CAISGDRGINEKLFF. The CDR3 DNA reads TGTGCCATCAGTGGGGATCGAGGTATTAATGAAAAACTGTTTTTT.

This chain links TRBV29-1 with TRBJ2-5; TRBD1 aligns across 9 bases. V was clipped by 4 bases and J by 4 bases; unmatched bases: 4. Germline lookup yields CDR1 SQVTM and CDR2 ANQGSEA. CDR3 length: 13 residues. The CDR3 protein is CSVGTGVGETQYF. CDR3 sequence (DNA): TGCAGCGTTGGGACAGGGGTAGGAGAGACCCAGTACTTC.

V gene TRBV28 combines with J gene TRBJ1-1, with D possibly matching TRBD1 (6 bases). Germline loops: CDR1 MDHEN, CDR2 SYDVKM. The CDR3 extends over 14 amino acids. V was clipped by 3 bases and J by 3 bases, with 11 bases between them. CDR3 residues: CASSFGTSYTEAFF. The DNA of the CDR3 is TGTGCCAGCAGTTTCGGGACAAGCTACACTGAAGCTTTCTTT.

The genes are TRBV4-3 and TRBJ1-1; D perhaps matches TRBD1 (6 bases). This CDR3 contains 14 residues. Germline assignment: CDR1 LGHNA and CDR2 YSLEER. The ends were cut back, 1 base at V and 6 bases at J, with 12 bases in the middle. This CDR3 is CASSQVRGGPEAFF. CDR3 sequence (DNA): TGCGCCAGCAGCCAAGTTAGGGGGGGCCCTGAAGCTTTCTTT.

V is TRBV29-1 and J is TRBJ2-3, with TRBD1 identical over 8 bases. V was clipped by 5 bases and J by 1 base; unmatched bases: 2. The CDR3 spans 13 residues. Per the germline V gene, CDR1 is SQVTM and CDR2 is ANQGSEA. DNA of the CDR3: TGCAGCGTTAAACAGGGGGGCACAGATACGCAGTATTTT. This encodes CSVKQGGTDTQYF.

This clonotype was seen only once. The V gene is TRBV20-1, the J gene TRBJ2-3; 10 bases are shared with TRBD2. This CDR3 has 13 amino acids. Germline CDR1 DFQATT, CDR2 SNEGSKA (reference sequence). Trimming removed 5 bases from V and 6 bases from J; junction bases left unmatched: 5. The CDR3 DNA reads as TGCAGTGCTCCCGGACTAGCGGTCGATACGCAGTATTTT. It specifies CSAPGLAVDTQYF.

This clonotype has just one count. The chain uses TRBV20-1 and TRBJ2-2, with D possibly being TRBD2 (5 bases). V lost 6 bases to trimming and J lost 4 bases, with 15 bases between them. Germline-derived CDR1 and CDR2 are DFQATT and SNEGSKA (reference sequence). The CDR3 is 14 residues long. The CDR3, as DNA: TGCAGTGCCCTATCTAGCTCCTTCACCGGGGAGCTGTTTTTT. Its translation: CSALSSSFTGELFF.

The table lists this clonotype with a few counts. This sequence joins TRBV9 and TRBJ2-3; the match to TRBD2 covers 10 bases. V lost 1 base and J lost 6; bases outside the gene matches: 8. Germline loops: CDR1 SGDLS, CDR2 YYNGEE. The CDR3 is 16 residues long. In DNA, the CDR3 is TGTGCCAGCAGCGTAACTAGCGGGGTCCCGGCGGATACGCAGTATTTT. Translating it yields CASSVTSGVPADTQYF.

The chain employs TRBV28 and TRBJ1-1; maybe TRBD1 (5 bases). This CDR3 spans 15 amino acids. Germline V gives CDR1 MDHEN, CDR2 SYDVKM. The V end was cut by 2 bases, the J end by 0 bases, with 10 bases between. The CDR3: CASSLGTAMNTEAFF. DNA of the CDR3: TGTGCCAGCAGTTTAGGGACGGCAATGAACACTGAAGCTTTCTTT.

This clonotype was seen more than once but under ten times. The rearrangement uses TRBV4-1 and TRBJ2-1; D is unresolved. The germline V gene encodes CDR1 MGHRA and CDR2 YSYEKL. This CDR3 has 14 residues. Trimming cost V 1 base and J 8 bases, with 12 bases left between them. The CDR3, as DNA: TGCGCCAGCAGCCAAGTCGGACCCCTCGATGAGCAGTTCTTC. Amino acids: CASSQVGPLDEQFF.

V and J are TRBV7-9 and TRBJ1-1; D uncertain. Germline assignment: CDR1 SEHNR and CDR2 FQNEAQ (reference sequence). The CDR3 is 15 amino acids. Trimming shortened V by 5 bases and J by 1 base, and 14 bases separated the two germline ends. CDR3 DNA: TGTGCCAGCAGCCCAGAACCGGGTCGGAACACTGAAGCTTTCTTT. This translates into CASSPEPGRNTEAFF. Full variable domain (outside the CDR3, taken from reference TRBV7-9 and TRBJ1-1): DTGVSQNPRHKITKRGQNVTFRCDPISEHNRLYWYRQTLGQGPEFLTYFQNEAQLEKSRLLSDRFSAERPKGSFSTLEIQRTEQGDSAMYLCASSPEPGRNTEAFFGQGTRLTVV.

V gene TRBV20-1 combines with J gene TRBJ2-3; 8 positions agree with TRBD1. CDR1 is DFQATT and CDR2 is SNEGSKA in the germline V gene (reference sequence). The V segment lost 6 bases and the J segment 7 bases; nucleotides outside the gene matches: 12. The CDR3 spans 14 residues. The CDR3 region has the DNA TGCAGTGCATCCCCTGGACAGGGTTCGTATACGCAGTATTTT. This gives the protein CSASPGQGSYTQYF.

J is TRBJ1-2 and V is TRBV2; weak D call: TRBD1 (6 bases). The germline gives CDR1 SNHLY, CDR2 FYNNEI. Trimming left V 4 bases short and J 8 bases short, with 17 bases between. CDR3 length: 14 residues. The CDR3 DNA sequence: TGTGCCAGCAGTGTGCGGCAGTCCCAGGGGGGCTACACCTTC. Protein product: CASSVRQSQGGYTF.

The CDR3 region is CASSLAGGSGEQFF. The CDR3 bases are TGTGCCAGCAGCTTAGCGGGAGGATCGGGTGAGCAGTTCTTC. The chain recombines TRBV7-9 with TRBJ2-1; possibly TRBD2 for D (6 bases). CDR1 and CDR2 from the germline V gene are SEHNR and FQNEAQ (reference sequence). Deletions cut 0 bases from V and 9 bases from J, with 12 bases between. The CDR3 runs to 14 residues.

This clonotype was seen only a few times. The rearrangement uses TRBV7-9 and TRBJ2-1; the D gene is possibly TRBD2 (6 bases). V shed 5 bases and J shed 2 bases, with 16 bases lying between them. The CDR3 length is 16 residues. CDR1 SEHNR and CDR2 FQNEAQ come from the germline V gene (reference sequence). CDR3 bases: TGTGCCAGCAGCCCCCCGGGACTCAAGACCTACAATGAGCAGTTCTTC. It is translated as CASSPPGLKTYNEQFF.

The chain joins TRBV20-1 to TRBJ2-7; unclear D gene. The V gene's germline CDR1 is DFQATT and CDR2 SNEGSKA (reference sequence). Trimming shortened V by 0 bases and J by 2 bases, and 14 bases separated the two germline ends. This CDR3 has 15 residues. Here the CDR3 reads CSARDRAKSPYEQYF. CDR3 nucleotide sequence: TGCAGTGCTAGAGATCGTGCAAAGTCCCCCTACGAGCAGTACTTC.

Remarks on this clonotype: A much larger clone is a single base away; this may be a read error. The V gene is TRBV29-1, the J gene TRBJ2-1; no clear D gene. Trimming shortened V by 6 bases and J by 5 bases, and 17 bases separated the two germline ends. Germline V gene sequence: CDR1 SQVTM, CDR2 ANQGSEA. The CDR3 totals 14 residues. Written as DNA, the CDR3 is TGCAGCGTAACCACTGGGTCCAACCACAATGAGCAGTTCTTC. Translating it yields CSVTTGSNHNEQFF.

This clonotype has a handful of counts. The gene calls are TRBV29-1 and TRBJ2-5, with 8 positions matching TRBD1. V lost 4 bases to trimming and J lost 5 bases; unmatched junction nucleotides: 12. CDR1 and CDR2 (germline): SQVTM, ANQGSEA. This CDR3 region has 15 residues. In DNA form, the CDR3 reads TGCAGCGTTGCCCCCCGGACAGGGTCAAAGGAGACCCAGTACTTC. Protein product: CSVAPRTGSKETQYF.

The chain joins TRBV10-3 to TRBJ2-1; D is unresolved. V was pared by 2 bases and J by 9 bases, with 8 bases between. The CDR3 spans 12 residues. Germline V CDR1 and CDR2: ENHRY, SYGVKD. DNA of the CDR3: TGTGCCATCAGTGAGAGGGTGAGTGAGCAGTTCTTC. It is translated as CAISERVSEQFF.

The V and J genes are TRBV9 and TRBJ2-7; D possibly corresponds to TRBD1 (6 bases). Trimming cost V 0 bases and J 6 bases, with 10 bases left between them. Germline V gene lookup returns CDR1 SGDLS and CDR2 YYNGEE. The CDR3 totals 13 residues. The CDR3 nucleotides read TGTGCCAGCAGCGTAGAACAGGGTTCCGAGCAGTACTTC. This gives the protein CASSVEQGSEQYF.

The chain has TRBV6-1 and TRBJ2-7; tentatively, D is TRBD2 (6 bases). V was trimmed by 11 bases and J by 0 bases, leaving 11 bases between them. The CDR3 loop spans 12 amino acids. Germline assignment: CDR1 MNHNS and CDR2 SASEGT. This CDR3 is CAGRGVSYEQYF. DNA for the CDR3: TGTGCCGGTCGCGGGGTCTCCTACGAGCAGTACTTC.

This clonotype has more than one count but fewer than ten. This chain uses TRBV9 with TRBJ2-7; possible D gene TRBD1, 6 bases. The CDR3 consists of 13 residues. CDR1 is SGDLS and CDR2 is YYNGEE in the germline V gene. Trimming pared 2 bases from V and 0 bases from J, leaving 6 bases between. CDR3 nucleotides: TGTGCCAGCAGCGTGGACAGCTCCTACGAGCAGTACTTC. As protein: CASSVDSSYEQYF.

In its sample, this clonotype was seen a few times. CDR3 bases: TGTGCCAGCAGCTCGAGCACCGGGGGCACAGATACGCAGTATTTT. Protein product: CASSSSTGGTDTQYF. The chain joins TRBV13 to TRBJ2-3, with D possibly matching TRBD2 (5 bases). The CDR3 sequence is 15 residues long. With 4 bases removed from V and 1 base from J, the gap between germline ends came to 12 bases. Germline V lookup: CDR1 PRHDT, CDR2 FYEKMQ (reference sequence).

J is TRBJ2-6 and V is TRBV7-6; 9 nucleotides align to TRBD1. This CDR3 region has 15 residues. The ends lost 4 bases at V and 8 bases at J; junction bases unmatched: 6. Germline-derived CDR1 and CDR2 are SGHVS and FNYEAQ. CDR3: CASSSWTGESNVLTF. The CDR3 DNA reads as TGTGCCAGCAGCTCCTGGACAGGGGAATCCAACGTCCTGACTTTC.

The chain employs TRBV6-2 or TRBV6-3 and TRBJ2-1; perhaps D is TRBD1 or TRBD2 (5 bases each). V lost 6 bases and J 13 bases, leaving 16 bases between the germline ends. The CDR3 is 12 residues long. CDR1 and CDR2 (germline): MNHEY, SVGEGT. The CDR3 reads CASSPSKGTQFF. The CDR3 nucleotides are TGTGCCAGCAGCCCCTCCAAGGGGACCCAGTTCTTC.

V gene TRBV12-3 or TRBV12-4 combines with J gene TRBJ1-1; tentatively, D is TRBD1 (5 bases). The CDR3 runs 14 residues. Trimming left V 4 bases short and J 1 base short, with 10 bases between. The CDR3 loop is CASSYRTPNTEAFF. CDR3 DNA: TGTGCCAGCAGTTACAGGACTCCGAACACTGAAGCTTTCTTT.

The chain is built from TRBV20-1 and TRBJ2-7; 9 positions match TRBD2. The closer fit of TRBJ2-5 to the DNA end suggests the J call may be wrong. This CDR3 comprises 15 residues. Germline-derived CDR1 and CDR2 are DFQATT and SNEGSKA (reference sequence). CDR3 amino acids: CSARVAGDQGRTQYF. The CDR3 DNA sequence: TGCAGTGCTAGAGTAGCGGGAGACCAGGGGCGGACCCAGTACTTC.

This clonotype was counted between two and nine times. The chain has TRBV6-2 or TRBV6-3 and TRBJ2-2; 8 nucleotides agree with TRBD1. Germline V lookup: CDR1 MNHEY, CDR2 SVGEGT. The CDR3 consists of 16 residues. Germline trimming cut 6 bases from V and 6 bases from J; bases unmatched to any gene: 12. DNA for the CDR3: TGTGCCAGCAGCAACCCGAAGACAGGGGCGTCCGGGGAGCTGTTTTTT. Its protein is CASSNPKTGASGELFF.

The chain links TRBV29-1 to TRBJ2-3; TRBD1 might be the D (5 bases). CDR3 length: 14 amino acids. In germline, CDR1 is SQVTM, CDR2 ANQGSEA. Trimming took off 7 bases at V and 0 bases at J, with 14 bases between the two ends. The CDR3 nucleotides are TGCAGCGCTGGGGCTATCACTAGCACAGATACGCAGTATTTT. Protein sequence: CSAGAITSTDTQYF.

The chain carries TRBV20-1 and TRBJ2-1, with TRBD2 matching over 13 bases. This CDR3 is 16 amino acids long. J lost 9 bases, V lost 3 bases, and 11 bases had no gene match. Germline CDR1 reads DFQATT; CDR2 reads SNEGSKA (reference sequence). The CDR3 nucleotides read TGCAGTGCTAGGGCCCAAGGACTAGCGGGGGTATCTGAGCAGTTCTTC. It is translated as CSARAQGLAGVSEQFF.

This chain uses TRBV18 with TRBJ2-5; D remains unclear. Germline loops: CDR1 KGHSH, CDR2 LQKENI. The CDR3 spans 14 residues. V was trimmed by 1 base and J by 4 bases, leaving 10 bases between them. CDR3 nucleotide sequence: TGTGCCAGCTCACCACTCCAGACCGGAGAGACCCAGTACTTC. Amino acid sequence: CASSPLQTGETQYF.

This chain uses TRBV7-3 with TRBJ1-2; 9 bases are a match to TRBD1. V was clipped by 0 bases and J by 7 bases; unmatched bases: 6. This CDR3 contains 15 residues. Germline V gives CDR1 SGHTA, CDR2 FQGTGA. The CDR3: CASSLTWDRDSGYTF. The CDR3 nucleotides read TGTGCCAGCAGCTTAACGTGGGACAGGGACAGTGGCTACACCTTC. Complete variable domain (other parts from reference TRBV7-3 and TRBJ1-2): GAGVSQTPSNKVTEKGKYVELRCDPISGHTALYWYRQSLGQGPEFLIYFQGTGAADDSGLPNDRFFAVRPEGSVSTLKIQRTERGDSAVYLCASSLTWDRDSGYTFGSGTRLTVV.